This TCR beta chain was identified in a study of cytomegalovirus exposure and HLA in healthy donors. Overall study: The approximately 690 first-cohort repertoires and the 110 or so validation repertoires shared the same platform, a later analysis reported. Study results and limitations: Subsequent analysis revealed that first-cohort TCR clusters tended to co-occur in the 100 to 150 validation repertoires. Investigators reported 150 to 200 TCR beta chains as tied to cytomegalovirus. Reports credit the classifier with highly specific, highly sensitive diagnosis of cytomegalovirus status.

A word on this clone: Its antigen remains unidentified.

Germline CDR1 and CDR2: SGHVS and FQNEAQ. The CDR3 length is 13 residues. V gave up 2 bases and J gave up 10 bases, with 14 bases separating them. Repertoires were generated with immunoSEQ multiplex PCR, while TCRdb's copy carries only in-frame clones and drops some. The sample lists about 180,000 clones, about 86% seen once, with more than 1.2% in the top ten. Sequencing was performed on PBMCs. This receptor was taken from a woman in her 30s in good health and CMV-seronegative. The chain employs TRBV7-8 and TRBJ1-1; no clear D. Here the CDR3 DNA reads TGTGCCAGCAGCTTAAGTCGAGAGTCTGTAGCTTTCTTT. Translation: CASSLSRESVAFF.